Given below is one T cell receptor beta chain in context. The data originate from a study of blood T cell repertoires in COVID-19. Overall study context: Donors in the United States, Italy and Spain gave samples during acute or convalescent COVID-19.

Generated by immunoSEQ multiplex PCR, the TCRdb table keeps only in-frame clones and is missing some. Of 350,000 or so clones in the sample, around 87% were seen once. J was trimmed by 5 bases and V by 3 bases; bases with no gene match: 4. Germline V gene sequence: CDR1 MNHNS, CDR2 SASEGT. The CDR3 contains 15 residues. The chain links TRBV6-1 to TRBJ2-1, with 10 bases fitting TRBD2. Material for sequencing was peripheral blood. The sequence was collected from a woman younger than 45 with COVID-19, enrolled during active disease. In nucleotides, the CDR3 is TGTGCCAGCAGTGAGGAAGCGGGAGGGCACAATGAGCAGTTCTTC. Translation gives CASSEEAGGHNEQFF.